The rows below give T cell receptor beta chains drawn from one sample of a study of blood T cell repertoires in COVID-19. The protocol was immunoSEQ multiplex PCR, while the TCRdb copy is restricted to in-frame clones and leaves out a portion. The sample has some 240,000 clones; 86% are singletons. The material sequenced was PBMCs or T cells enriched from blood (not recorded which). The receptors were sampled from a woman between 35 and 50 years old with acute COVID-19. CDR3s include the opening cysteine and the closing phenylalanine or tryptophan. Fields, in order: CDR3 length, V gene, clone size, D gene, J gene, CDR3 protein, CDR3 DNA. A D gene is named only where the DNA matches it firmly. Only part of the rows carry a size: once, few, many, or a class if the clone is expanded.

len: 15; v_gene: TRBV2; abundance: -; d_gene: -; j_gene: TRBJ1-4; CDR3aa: CASRARTASNEKLFF; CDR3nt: TGTGCCAGCAGAGCCCGGACAGCATCGAATGAAAAACTGTTTTTT
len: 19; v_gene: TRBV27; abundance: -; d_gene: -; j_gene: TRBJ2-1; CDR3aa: CASSLDFARQGGSYNEQFF; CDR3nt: TGTGCCAGCAGCCTCGACTTCGCTCGACAGGGAGGATCCTACAATGAGCAGTTCTTC
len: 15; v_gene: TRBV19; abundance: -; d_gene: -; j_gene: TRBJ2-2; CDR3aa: CASSILARNTGELFF; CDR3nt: TGTGCCAGTAGTATACTAGCGCGTAACACCGGGGAGCTGTTTTTT
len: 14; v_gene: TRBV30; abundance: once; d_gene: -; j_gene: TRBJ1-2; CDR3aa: CAWSALGINYGYTF; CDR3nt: TGTGCCTGGAGTGCCCTCGGGATTAACTATGGCTACACCTTC
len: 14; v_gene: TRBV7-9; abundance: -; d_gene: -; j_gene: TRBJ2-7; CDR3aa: CASSLAGENYEQYF; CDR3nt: TGTGCCAGCTCCCTCGCAGGGGAGAACTACGAGCAGTACTTC
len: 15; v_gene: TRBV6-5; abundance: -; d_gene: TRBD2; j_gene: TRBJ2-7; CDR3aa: CASSRGGRGSYEQYF; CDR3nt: TGTGCCAGCAGTAGGGGCGGGAGAGGATCCTACGAGCAGTACTTC
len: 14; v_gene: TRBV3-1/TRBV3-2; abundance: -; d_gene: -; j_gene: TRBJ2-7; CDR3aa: CASSQAGSTYEQYF; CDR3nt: TGTGCCAGCAGCCAGGCTGGCTCGACCTACGAGCAGTACTTC
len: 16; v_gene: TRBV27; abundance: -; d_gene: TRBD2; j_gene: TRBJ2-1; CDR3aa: CASSLSTPAGVNEQFF; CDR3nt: TGTGCCAGCAGTTTATCGACCCCAGCGGGAGTCAATGAGCAGTTCTTC
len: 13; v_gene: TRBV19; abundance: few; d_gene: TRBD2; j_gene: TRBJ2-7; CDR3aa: CASRASGRYEQYF; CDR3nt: TGTGCCAGTAGGGCTAGCGGGAGATACGAGCAGTACTTC
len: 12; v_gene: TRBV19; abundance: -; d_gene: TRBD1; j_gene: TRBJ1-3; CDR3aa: CASSQGVSTIYF; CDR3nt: TGTGCCAGCTCACAGGGGGTCAGCACCATATATTTT
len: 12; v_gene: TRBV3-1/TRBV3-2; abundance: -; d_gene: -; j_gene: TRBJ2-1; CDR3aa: CASSAGYNEQFF; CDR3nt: TGTGCCAGCAGCGCCGGGTACAATGAGCAGTTCTTC
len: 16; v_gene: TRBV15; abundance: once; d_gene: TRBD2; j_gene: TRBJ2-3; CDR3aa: CATSRSGTSGINTQYF; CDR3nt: TGTGCCACCAGCAGATCCGGGACTAGCGGGATAAATACGCAGTATTTT
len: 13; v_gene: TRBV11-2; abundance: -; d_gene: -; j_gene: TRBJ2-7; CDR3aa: CASSQSGTYEQYF; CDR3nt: TGTGCCAGCAGCCAATCCGGGACCTACGAGCAGTACTTC
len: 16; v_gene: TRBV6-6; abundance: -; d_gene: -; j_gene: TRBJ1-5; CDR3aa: CASRFRSGTSNQPQHF; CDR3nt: TGTGCCAGCAGGTTTCGAAGCGGGACCAGCAATCAGCCCCAGCATTTT
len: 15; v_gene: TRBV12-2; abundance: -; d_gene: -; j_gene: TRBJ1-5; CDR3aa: CASRSVERGNQPQHF; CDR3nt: TGTGCAAGTCGCTCCGTTGAGAGGGGCAATCAGCCCCAGCATTTT
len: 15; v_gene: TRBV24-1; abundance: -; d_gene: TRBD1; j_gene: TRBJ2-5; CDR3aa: CATSDPGTGNETQYF; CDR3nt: TGTGCCACCAGTGACCCCGGGACAGGGAACGAGACCCAGTACTTC
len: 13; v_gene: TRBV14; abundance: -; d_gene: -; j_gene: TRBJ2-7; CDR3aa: CASSQGRDYEQYF; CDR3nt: TGTGCCAGCAGCCAAGGCAGGGACTACGAGCAGTACTTC
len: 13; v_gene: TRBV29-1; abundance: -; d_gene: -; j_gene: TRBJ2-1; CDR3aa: CSVVPTGGWEQFF; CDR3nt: TGCAGCGTTGTCCCGACAGGCGGCTGGGAGCAGTTCTTC
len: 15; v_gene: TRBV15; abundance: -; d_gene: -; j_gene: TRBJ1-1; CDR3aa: CATSRVGKGGTEAFF; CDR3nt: TGTGCCACCAGCAGAGTTGGAAAGGGAGGCACTGAAGCTTTCTTT
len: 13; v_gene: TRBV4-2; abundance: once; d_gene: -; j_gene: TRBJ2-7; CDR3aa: CASSQERVHEQYF; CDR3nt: TGTGCCAGCAGCCAAGAGCGGGTCCACGAGCAGTACTTC
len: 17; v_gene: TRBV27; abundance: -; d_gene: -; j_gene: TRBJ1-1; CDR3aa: CASSFPLKQETNTEAFF; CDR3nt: TGTGCCAGCAGTTTTCCCCTAAAACAGGAGACGAACACTGAAGCTTTCTTT
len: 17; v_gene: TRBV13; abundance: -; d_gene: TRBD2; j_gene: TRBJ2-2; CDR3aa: CASSLGLTSAWTGELFF; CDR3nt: TGTGCCAGCAGCTTAGGCCTGACTAGCGCGTGGACCGGGGAGCTGTTTTTT